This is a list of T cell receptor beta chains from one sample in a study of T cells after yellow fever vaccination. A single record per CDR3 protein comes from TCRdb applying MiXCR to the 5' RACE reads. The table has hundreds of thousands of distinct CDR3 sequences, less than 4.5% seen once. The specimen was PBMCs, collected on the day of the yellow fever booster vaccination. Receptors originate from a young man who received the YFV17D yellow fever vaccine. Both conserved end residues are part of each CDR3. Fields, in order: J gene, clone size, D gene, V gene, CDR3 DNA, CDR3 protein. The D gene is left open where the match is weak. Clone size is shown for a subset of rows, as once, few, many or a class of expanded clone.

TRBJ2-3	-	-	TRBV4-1	TGCGCCAGCAGCCAAGAAAGGGTCAGTTCGCAGTATTTT	CASSQERVSSQYF
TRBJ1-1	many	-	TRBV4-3	TGCGCCAGCAGCCAAGGAGGCGGCAGTTTGAACACTGAAGCTTTCTTT	CASSQGGGSLNTEAFF
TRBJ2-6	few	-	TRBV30	TGTGCCTTTGCGGGAACCTCTGGGGCCAACGTCCTGACTTTC	CAFAGTSGANVLTF
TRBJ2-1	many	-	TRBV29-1	TGCAGCGTTCTACCCACCAGCGGCGGGCGGGATGAGCAGTTCTTC	CSVLPTSGGRDEQFF
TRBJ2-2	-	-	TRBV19	TGTGCCAGTAGTATGGGGGCCGGCGGGGAGCTGTTTTTT	CASSMGAGGELFF
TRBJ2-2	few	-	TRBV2	TGTGCCACCATCCGAAGACCGGGAATCGGGGAGCTGTTTTTT	CATIRRPGIGELFF
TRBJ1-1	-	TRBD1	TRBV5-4	TGTGCCAGCAGCCAATGGACAGGGGTCACTGAAGCTTTCTTT	CASSQWTGVTEAFF
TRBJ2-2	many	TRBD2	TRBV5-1	TGCGCCAGCAGCGCGGGACTAGGATACACCGGGGAGCTGTTTTTT	CASSAGLGYTGELFF
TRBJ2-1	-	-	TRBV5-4	TGTGCCAGCAGCCCCATTTCCCTGGTAGGGAATGAGCAGTTCTTC	CASSPISLVGNEQFF
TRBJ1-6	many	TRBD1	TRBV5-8	TGTGCCAGCAGTTTGGACAGGGGTCCACCCCTCCACTTT	CASSLDRGPPLHF
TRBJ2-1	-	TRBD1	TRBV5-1	TGCGCCAGCAGCTTGGCAGGGACAGGTCTATTAAGCTCCTACAATGAGCAGTTCTTC	CASSLAGTGLLSSYNEQFF
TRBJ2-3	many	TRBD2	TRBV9	TGTGCCAGCAGCGCCTTCGGGGGGGGTGATACGCAGTATTTT	CASSAFGGGDTQYF
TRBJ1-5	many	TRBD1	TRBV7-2	TGTGCCAGCAGCGACGACAGGGGGAATGTTGGCAATCAGCCCCAGCATTTT	CASSDDRGNVGNQPQHF
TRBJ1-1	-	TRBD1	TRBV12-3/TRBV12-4	TGTGTCAGCAGTTTAGTTCCAGGGGGGACTGAAGCTTTCTTT	CVSSLVPGGTEAFF
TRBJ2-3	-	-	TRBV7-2	TGTGCCAGCAGCCCGTGGGGGAGCACAGATACGCAGTATTTT	CASSPWGSTDTQYF
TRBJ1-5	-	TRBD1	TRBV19	TGTGCCAGTTACAGGGGAGGAAATCAGCCCCAGCATTTT	CASYRGGNQPQHF
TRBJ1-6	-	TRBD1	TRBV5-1	TGCGCCAGCAGGTCCACAGGGGGCTACAATTCACCCCTCCACTTT	CASRSTGGYNSPLHF
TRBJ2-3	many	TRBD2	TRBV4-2	TGTGCCAGCAGCCAAGATCGTAGCGGGGGGGCGGGTACGCAGTATTTT	CASSQDRSGGAGTQYF
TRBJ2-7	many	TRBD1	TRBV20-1	TGCAGTGCTAGGGGGGACAGGGATTCCTCCTACGAGCAGTACTTC	CSARGDRDSSYEQYF
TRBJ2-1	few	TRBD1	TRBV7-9	TGTGCCAGCAGTCCCCGGGACAGGGAGGGGTTCTTC	CASSPRDREGFF
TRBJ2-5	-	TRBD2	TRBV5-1	TGCGCCAGCACCCTAGGGACTACAAAGCAAGAGACCCAGTACTTC	CASTLGTTKQETQYF
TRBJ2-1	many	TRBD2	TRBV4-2	TGTGCCAGCAGTCTAGATGGGACTACCTCCTACAATGAGCAGTTCTTC	CASSLDGTTSYNEQFF
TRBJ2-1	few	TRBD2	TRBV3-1	TGTGCCAGCAGCCTTAGACTAGCGGGGGGCCTCTACAATGAGCAGTTCTTC	CASSLRLAGGLYNEQFF
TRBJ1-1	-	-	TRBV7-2	TGTGCCAGCAGCACTCCCCGGGGGGGGGAAACTGAAGCTTTCTTT	CASSTPRGGETEAFF
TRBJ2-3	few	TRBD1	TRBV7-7	TGTGCCAGCAGCTTGGACAGGTCGGGGGATACGCAGTATTTT	CASSLDRSGDTQYF
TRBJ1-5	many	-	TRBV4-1	TGCGCCAGCAGCCAAGCCTCACTAGACAGGAGCAATCAGCCCCAGCATTTT	CASSQASLDRSNQPQHF
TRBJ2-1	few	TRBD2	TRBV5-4	TGTGCCAGCAGCCCCCCGACTAGCGGGGGGGCGGATGAGCAGTTCTTC	CASSPPTSGGADEQFF
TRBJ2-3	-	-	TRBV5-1	TGCGCCAGCAGCGACGAATCGGGGGGCCGTACGCAGTATTTT	CASSDESGGRTQYF
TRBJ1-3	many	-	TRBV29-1	TGCAGCGTTGAAGTCCCTAGGGAGGGTCTCTCTGGAAACACCATATATTTT	CSVEVPREGLSGNTIYF
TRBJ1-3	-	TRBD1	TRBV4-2	TGTGCCAGCAGCCAGGATCCGGGACAGAGCTCTGGAAACACCATATATTTT	CASSQDPGQSSGNTIYF
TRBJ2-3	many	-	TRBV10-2	TGCGCCAGCAGTGAGTCGTCAGATACGCAGTATTTT	CASSESSDTQYF
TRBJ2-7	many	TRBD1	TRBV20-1	TGCAGTGCTAAGTCGGACAGGGGTCTCTACGAGCAGTACTTC	CSAKSDRGLYEQYF
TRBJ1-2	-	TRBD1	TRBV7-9	TGTGCCAGCAGCTTAGAGTTCGGACAGGACCAAACCACTAACTATGGCTACACCTTC	CASSLEFGQDQTTNYGYTF
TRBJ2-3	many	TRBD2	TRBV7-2	TGTGCCAGCAGCTTAATGGCGGGGGGGCCCCTGACCGCAGATACGCAGTATTTT	CASSLMAGGPLTADTQYF
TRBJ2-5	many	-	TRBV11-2	TGTGCCAGCAGCCCGACCAGGGCGGAGACCCAGTACTTC	CASSPTRAETQYF